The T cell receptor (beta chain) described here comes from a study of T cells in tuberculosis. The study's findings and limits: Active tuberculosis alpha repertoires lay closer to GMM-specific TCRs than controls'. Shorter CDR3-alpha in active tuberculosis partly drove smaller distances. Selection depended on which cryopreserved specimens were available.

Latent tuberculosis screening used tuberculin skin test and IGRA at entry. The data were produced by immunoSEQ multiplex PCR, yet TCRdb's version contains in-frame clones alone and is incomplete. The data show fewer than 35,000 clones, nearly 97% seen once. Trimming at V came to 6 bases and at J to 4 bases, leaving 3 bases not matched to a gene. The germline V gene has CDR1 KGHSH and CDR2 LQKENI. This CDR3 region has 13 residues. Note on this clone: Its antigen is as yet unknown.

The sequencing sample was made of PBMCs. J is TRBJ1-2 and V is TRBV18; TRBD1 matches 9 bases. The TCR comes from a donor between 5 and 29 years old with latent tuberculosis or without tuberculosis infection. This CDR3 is CASSRDRVYGYTF. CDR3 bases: TGTGCCAGCTCCCGGGACAGGGTCTATGGCTACACCTTC.